These T cell receptor beta chains were read from a single sample in a study of T cell changes during pregnancy in multiple sclerosis. Sequencing used immunoSEQ multiplex PCR; TCRdb keeps in-frame clones, though not all of them. The repertoire holds approximately 41,000 clones, with roughly 89% as singletons. The sample here was CD4+ T cells from peripheral blood mononuclear cells, taken in the first trimester of pregnancy. The receptors come from a female donor with multiple sclerosis, enrolled in a pregnancy study. Both conserved end residues are part of each CDR3. Each record gives: V gene, J gene, clone size, D gene, CDR3 DNA, CDR3 protein. D genes are given only for firm matches. Clone size is given for some rows only: seen once, a few or many times, or a class if the clone is expanded.

TRBV15	TRBJ2-7	.	TRBD1	TGTGCCACCAGCACACCGGCAGGGACAGGGGTTCACGAGCAGTACTTC	CATSTPAGTGVHEQYF
TRBV5-4	TRBJ1-1	.	.	TGTGCCAGCAGCATGACAGTTGACACTGAAGCTTTCTTT	CASSMTVDTEAFF
TRBV5-1	TRBJ2-7	.	.	TGCGCCAGCAGCTTTGCGTTGGGTGCCCCCTCAGGCCTGCCCTACGAGCAGTACTTC	CASSFALGAPSGLPYEQYF
TRBV12-5	TRBJ1-3	.	.	TGTGCTAGTTCTCCAGGGGCTGGAAACACCATATATTTT	CASSPGAGNTIYF
TRBV7-9	TRBJ2-1	.	TRBD2	TGTGCCAGCAGTTGGGGTGGACTAGCGGGAGGGAGCTACAATGAGCAGTTCTTC	CASSWGGLAGGSYNEQFF
TRBV30	TRBJ1-6	once	.	TGTGCCTGGAGTGTAACCCGTTTTGAAGGGGGTAATTCACCCCTCCACTTT	CAWSVTRFEGGNSPLHF
TRBV6-5	TRBJ1-4	.	.	TGTGCCAGCAGTTACGGCAGGGTTGGGGAAAAACTGTTTTTT	CASSYGRVGEKLFF
TRBV28	TRBJ1-1	.	.	TGTGCCAGCAGTTTTCAGATGAACACTGAAGCTTTCTTT	CASSFQMNTEAFF
TRBV4-1	TRBJ2-7	.	TRBD1	TGCGCCAGCAGCAGCCGGGACAGATCCTACGAGCAGTACTTC	CASSSRDRSYEQYF
TRBV28	TRBJ2-5	.	.	TGTGCCAGCAGTTTAAGGGGTACCGAGACCCAGTACTTC	CASSLRGTETQYF
TRBV7-6	TRBJ2-2	.	.	TGTGCCAGCAGCTTAGGATCATCGGCCGGGGAGCTGTTTTTT	CASSLGSSAGELFF
TRBV7-9	TRBJ2-1	.	TRBD2	TGTGCCAGCAGCTTAAGAGGCGGGAGACCGAGGGATGAGCAGTTCTTC	CASSLRGGRPRDEQFF
TRBV4-3	TRBJ1-2	.	.	TGCGCCAGCAGCCAAGAAACGAGGAGGCTGGGTGGCTACACCTTC	CASSQETRRLGGYTF
TRBV18	TRBJ1-1	.	TRBD1	TGTGCCAGCCGTTGGGACAGGGGGACTGAAGCTTTCTTT	CASRWDRGTEAFF
TRBV29-1	TRBJ2-6	.	.	TGCAGCGTTTCCGGCTCTGGGGCCAACGTCCTGACTTTC	CSVSGSGANVLTF
TRBV5-1	TRBJ1-4	.	.	TGCGCCAGCAGCTTGGACCACCCGGGGGGTGAAAAACTGTTTTTT	CASSLDHPGGEKLFF
TRBV7-3	TRBJ2-5	.	.	TGTGCCAGCAGCTTATCCCGGAGGTCGGAGACCCAGTACTTC	CASSLSRRSETQYF
TRBV27	TRBJ1-1	.	.	TGTGCCAGCAGGGGGCGCGGCCGGCTCAACACTGAAGCTTTCTTT	CASRGRGRLNTEAFF
TRBV27	TRBJ2-5	.	.	TGTGCCAGCAGTTTTGGGCGAATCCCTCGGGACACTAACCAAAGGCAAGAGACCCAGTACTTC	CASSFGRIPRDTNQRQETQYF
TRBV6-1	TRBJ1-1	.	.	TGTGCCAGCAGTGAATTGGTTGCGGCGGGGCGGAACACTGAAGCTTTCTTT	CASSELVAAGRNTEAFF
TRBV6-1	TRBJ2-7	.	TRBD1	TGTGCCAGCAGGATGGGACAGCCCTACGAGCAGTACTTC	CASRMGQPYEQYF
TRBV11-3	TRBJ2-1	.	TRBD2	TGTGCCAGCAAGGCGGGAGGGGCTGATGAGCAGTTCTTC	CASKAGGADEQFF
TRBV7-6	TRBJ2-3	.	.	TGTGCCAGCAGCTTTAGCACGGGTAGCACAGATACGCAGTATTTT	CASSFSTGSTDTQYF
TRBV27	TRBJ2-1	.	TRBD2	TGTGCCAGCAGTTGGACTAGCGGGAGCCCCAATGAGCAGTTCTTC	CASSWTSGSPNEQFF
TRBV2	TRBJ1-2	.	.	TGTGCCAGCAGTGAAGCGCTTCTGTTTAGTGCGACACTTTATGGCTACACCTTC	CASSEALLFSATLYGYTF
TRBV7-2	TRBJ2-1	.	TRBD2	TGTGCCAGCAGCTTGACCGGGACTAGCGCGTACAATGAGCAGTTCTTC	CASSLTGTSAYNEQFF
TRBV9	TRBJ2-3	.	TRBD1	TGTGCCAGCAGCGTCTTGACGGGACAGGGGAACACAGATACGCAGTATTTT	CASSVLTGQGNTDTQYF
TRBV30	TRBJ2-5	.	.	TGTGCCTGGAGTGTTGGGCTTAAAGAGACCCAGTACTTC	CAWSVGLKETQYF
TRBV29-1	TRBJ2-2	.	TRBD1	TGCAGCGTCAGGACAGGGATCGGGGAGCTGTTTTTT	CSVRTGIGELFF
TRBV11-3	TRBJ2-1	.	.	TGTGCCAGCAGCTTAGGGCCCGGGGGAAACGAGCAGTTCTTC	CASSLGPGGNEQFF
TRBV6-1	TRBJ1-1	.	.	TGTGCCAGCTGGGAGGGGCTCTCTGAAGCTTTCTTT	CASWEGLSEAFF
TRBV9	TRBJ2-3	once	TRBD2	TGTGCCAGCAGGGAAAGGGGAAGGACTAGCGTGGAAGCAGATACGCAGTATTTT	CASRERGRTSVEADTQYF
TRBV25-1	TRBJ2-7	.	.	TGTGCCAGCAGTCAGGTAGACGAGCAGTACTTC	CASSQVDEQYF
TRBV5-1	TRBJ2-1	.	TRBD2	TGCGCCAGCAGCTTGGTGGGAGGGTTTAACAATGAGCAGTTCTTC	CASSLVGGFNNEQFF
TRBV29-1	TRBJ2-5	.	.	TGCAGCGTAGGAACAGGGAATGGGGGAGAGACCCAGTACTTC	CSVGTGNGGETQYF
TRBV6-6	TRBJ2-7	.	TRBD2	TGTGCCAGCAAAAAAGGACTAGCGGGAGTAAGGTACGAGCAGTACTTC	CASKKGLAGVRYEQYF
TRBV11-3	TRBJ2-1	.	.	TGTGCCAGCAGCCCGGACTTGTTTGGAGAGCAGTTCTTC	CASSPDLFGEQFF
TRBV5-1	TRBJ1-2	.	TRBD1	TGCGCCAGCACCTTAGACAGGGCGGCGGGTGGAGGCTACACCTTC	CASTLDRAAGGGYTF
TRBV19	TRBJ1-3	once	TRBD1	TGTGCCAGCACCGTGACCGGGACAGGAGGAAACACCATATATTTT	CASTVTGTGGNTIYF
TRBV27	TRBJ2-3	.	TRBD2	TGTGCCAGCAGCCCAGAAGCGGGAGCGGCTAGCGGGAGGGCGGGCACAGATACGCAGTATTTT	CASSPEAGAASGRAGTDTQYF
TRBV6-4	TRBJ2-5	.	TRBD1	TGTGCCAGCAGTGACTTTAACAGGGGATTCCAAGAGACCCAGTACTTC	CASSDFNRGFQETQYF
TRBV5-1	TRBJ2-5	.	.	TGCGCCAGCAGCTGGACCGGGGGAGGAGAGACCCAGTACTTC	CASSWTGGGETQYF
TRBV5-1	TRBJ2-5	.	.	TGCGCCAGCAGCCGGGGCGGGGCGAGTACGACCAAAGAGACCCAGTACTTC	CASSRGGASTTKETQYF
TRBV27	TRBJ1-1	.	TRBD1	TGTGCCAGCAGTCGAACGACAGGGGTGAGCACTGAAGCTTTCTTT	CASSRTTGVSTEAFF
TRBV5-1	TRBJ1-4	.	.	TGCGCCAGCAGCTTGGGGGGGGTAGGCGAAAAACTGTTTTTT	CASSLGGVGEKLFF